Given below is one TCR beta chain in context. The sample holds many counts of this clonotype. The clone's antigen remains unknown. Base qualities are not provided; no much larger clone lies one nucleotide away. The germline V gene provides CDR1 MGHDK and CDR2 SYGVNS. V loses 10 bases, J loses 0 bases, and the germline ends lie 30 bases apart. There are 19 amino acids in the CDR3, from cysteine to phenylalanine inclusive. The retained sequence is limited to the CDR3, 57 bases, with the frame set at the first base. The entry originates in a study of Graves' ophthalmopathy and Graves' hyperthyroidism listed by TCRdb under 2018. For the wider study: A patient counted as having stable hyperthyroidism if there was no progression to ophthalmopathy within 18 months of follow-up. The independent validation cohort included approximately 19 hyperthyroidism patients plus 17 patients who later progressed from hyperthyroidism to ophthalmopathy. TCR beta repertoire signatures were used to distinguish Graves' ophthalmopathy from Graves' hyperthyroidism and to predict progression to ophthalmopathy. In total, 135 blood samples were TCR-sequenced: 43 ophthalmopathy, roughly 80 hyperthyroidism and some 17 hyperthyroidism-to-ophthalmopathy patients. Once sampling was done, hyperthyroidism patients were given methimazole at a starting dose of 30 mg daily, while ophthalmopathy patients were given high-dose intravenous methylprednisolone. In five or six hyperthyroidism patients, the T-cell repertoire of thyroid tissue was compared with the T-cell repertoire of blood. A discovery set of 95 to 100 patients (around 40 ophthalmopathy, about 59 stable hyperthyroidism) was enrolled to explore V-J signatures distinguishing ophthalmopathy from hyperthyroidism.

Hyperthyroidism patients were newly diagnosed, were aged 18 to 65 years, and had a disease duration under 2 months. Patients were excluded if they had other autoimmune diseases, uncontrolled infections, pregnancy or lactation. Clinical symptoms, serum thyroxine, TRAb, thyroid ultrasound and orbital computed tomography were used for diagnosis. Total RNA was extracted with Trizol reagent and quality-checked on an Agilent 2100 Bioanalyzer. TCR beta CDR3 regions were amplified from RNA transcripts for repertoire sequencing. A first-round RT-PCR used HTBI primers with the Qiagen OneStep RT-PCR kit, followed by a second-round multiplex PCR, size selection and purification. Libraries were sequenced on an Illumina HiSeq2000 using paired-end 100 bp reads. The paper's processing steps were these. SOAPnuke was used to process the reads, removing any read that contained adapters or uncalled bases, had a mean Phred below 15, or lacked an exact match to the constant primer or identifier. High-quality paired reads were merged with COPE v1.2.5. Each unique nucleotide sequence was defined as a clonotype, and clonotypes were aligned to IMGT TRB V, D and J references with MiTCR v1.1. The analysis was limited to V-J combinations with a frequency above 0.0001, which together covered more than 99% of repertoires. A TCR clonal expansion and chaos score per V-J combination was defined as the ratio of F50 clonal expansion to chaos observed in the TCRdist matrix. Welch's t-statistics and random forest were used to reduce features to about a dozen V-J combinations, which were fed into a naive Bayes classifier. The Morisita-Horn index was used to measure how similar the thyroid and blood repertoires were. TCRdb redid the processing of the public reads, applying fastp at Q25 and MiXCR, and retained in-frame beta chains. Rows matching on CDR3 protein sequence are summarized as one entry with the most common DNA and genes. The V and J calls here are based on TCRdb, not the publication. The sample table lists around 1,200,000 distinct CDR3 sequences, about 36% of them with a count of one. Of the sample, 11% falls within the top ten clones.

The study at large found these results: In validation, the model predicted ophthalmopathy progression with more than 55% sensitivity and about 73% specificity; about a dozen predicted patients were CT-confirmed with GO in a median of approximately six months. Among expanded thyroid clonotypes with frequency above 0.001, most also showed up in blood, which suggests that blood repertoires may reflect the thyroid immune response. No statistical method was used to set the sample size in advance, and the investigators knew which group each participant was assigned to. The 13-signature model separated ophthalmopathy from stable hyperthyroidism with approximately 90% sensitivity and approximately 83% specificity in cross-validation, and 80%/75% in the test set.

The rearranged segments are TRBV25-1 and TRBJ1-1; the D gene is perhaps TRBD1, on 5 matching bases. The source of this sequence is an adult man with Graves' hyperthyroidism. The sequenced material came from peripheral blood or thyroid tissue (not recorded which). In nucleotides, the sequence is TGTGCCATCATTGGCAGACAGATCCTCACATTAAGCATGAACACTGAAGCTTTCTTT. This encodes CAIIGRQILTLSMNTEAFF.